This entry concerns a single T cell receptor (beta chain). The data originate from a study of blood T cell repertoires in COVID-19. Study at large: Samples taken during acute and convalescent COVID-19 were collected in the United States, Italy and Spain. T cells, B-cell-depleted T cells, or PBMCs provided the cDNA or gDNA that served as material.

In the authors' methods: Nucleated cell counts were estimated from reference gene primer amplification. The method was immunoSEQ multiplex PCR; TCRdb's version includes in-frame clones alone and lacks a portion of them. D and trimming were read from the DNA, whereas the V and J calls and clone size are those reported in that table. This table holds some 270,000 clones, 89% found once. This TCR was recovered from a woman aged 40-49 years who had recovered from COVID-19. Sequenced sample: peripheral blood.

Here the CDR3 DNA reads TGTGCCAGCAGCCTAAACTGGGGGGGCGGTGGGACCCAGTACTTC. Translating gives CASSLNWGGGGTQYF. This rearrangement joins TRBV2 to TRBJ2-5; D perhaps matches TRBD2 (7 bases). Between the trimmed V and J ends, which lost 6 bases and 7 bases, there was a span of 21 bases. The CDR3 spans 15 residues. Germline assignment: CDR1 SNHLY and CDR2 FYNNEI.